This T cell receptor (beta chain) is drawn from a study of OX40 agonist ivuxolimab in advanced cancers. The method was immunoSEQ multiplex PCR; TCRdb's version includes in-frame clones alone and lacks a portion of them. The table has fewer than 55,000 clones, approximately 90% seen once. Trimming shortened V by 5 bases and J by 3 bases, and 16 bases separated the two germline ends. Germline CDR1 reads LNHDA; CDR2 reads SQIVND (reference sequence). This CDR3 is 15 amino acids long. The sequence derives from an adult with an advanced solid tumor such as melanoma, head and neck, liver or kidney cancer. The V and J genes are TRBV19 and TRBJ1-2; tentatively, D is TRBD1 (6 bases). The specimen was CD4+ or CD8+ T cells sorted from blood, collected in a trial of the OX40 agonist ivuxolimab. CDR3 loop: CASSLGGPSYYGYTF. The CDR3 bases are TGTGCCAGTAGTCTAGGGGGACCGTCTTACTATGGCTACACCTTC.